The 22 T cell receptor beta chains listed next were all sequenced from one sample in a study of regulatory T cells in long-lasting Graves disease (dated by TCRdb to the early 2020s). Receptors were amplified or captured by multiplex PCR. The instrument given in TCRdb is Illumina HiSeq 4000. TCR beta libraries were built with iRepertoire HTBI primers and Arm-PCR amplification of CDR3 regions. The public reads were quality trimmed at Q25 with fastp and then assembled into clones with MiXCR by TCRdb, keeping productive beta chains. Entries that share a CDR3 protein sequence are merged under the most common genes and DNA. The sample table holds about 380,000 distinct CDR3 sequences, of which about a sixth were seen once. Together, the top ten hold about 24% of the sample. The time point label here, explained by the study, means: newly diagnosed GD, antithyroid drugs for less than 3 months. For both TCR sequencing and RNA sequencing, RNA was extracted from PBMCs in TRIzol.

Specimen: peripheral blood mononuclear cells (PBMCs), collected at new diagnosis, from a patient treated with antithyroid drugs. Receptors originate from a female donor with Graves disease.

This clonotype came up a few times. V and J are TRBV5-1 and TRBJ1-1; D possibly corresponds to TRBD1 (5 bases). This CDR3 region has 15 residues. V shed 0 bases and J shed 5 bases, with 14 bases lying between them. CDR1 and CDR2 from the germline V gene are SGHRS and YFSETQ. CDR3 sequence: CASSLEVNGGTEAFF. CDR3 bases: TGCGCCAGCAGCTTGGAGGTCAACGGGGGGACTGAAGCTTTCTTT.

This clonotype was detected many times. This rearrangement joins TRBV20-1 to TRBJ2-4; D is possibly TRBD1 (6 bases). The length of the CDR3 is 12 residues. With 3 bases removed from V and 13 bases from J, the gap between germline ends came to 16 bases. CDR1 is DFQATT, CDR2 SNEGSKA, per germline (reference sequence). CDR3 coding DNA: TGCAGTGCTAGCGTGGGACAAAAGTTACAGTACTTC. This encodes CSASVGQKLQYF.

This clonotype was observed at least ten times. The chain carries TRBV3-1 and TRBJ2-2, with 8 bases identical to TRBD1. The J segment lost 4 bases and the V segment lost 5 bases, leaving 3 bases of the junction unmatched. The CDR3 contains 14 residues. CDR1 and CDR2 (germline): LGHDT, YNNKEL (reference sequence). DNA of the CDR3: TGTGCCAGCAGCTGGACAGGGATCACCGGGGAGCTGTTTTTT. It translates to CASSWTGITGELFF.

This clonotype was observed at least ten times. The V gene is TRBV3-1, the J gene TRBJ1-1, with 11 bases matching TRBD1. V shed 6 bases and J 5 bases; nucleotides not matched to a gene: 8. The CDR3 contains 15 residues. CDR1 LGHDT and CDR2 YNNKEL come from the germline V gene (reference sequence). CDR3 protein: CASRNRDRGFTEAFF. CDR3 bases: TGTGCCAGCAGAAACCGGGACAGGGGGTTTACTGAAGCTTTCTTT.

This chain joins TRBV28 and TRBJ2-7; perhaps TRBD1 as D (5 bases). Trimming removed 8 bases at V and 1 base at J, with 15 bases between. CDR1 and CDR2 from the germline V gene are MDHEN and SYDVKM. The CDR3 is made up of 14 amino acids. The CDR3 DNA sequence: TGTGCCAGCGGGGCACTCGCTTCTTCCTACGAGCAGTACTTC. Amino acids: CASGALASSYEQYF.

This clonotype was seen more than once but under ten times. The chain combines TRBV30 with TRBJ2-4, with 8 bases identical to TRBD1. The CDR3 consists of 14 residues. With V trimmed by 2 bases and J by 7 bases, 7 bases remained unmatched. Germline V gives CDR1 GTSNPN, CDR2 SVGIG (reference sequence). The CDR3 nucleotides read TGTGCCTGGAGTCCCCGACAGGGGAGGAACATTCAGTACTTC. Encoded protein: CAWSPRQGRNIQYF.

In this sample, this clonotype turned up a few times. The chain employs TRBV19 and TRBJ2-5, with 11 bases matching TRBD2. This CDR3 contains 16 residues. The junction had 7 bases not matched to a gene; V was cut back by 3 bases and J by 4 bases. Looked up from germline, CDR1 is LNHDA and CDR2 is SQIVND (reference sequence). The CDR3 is CASSIRSGRATETQYF. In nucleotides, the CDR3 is TGTGCCAGTAGTATCCGTAGCGGGAGGGCCACAGAGACCCAGTACTTC.

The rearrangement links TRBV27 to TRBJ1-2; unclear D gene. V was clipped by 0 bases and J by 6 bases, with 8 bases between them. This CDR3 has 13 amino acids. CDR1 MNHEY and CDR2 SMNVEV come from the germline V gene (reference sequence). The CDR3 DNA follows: TGTGCCAGCAGTTTATCGAGAGCAAATGGCTACACCTTC. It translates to CASSLSRANGYTF.

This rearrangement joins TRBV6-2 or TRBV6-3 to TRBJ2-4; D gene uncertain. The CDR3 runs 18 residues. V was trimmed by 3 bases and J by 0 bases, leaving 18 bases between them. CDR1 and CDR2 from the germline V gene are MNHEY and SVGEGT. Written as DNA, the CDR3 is TGTGCCAGCAGTTATTCCCCGTCCTTAGAAGTAGCCAAAAACATTCAGTACTTC. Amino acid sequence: CASSYSPSLEVAKNIQYF.

The CDR3, as DNA: TGTGCCAGCAGCCTCGGGGGGGCCAGAGATACGCAGTATTTT. Translation: CASSLGGARDTQYF. This chain uses TRBV11-3 with TRBJ2-3; 8 bases are shared with TRBD2. Germline V lookup: CDR1 SGHNT, CDR2 YENEEA. V trimming: 5 bases; J trimming: 5 bases; junction bases outside the gene matches: 6. This CDR3 region has 14 residues.

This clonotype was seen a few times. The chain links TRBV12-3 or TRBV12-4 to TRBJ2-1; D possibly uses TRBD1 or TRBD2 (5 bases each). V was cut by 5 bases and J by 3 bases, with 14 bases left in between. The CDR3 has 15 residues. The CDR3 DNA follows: TGTGCCAGCAGTCACCGGGACGACCTCTACAATGAGCAGTTCTTC. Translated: CASSHRDDLYNEQFF.

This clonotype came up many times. CDR3 sequence (DNA): TGCAGTGCTAGACGATCCGCTCGGGGTACTTGGCCCCAGCATTTT. It yields the protein CSARRSARGTWPQHF. The V and J genes are TRBV20-1 and TRBJ1-5; D remains unclear. The CDR3 spans 15 residues. Germline V gives CDR1 DFQATT, CDR2 SNEGSKA (reference sequence). V gave up 2 bases and J gave up 9 bases, with 20 bases separating them.

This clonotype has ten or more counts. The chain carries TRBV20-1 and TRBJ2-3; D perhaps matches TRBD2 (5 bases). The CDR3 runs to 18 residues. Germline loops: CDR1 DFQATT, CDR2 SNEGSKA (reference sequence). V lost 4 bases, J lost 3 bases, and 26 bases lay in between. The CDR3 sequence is CSATSPTPSLDGTDTQYF. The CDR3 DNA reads TGCAGTGCTACCTCCCCCACCCCTAGCCTCGATGGGACAGATACGCAGTATTTT.

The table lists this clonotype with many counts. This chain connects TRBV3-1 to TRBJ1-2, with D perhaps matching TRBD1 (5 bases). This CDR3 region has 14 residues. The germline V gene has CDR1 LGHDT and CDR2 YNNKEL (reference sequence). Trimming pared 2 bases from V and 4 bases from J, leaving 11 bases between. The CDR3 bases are TGTGCCAGCAGCCAATCGGGACTTATCTATGGCTACACCTTC. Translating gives CASSQSGLIYGYTF.

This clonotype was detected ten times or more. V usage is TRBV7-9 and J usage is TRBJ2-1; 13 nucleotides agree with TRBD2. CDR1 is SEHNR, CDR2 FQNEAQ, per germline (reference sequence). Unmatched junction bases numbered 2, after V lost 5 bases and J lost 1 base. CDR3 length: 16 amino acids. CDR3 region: CASSRTSGRSYNEQFF. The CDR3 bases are TGTGCCAGCAGCCGGACTAGCGGGAGATCCTACAATGAGCAGTTCTTC.

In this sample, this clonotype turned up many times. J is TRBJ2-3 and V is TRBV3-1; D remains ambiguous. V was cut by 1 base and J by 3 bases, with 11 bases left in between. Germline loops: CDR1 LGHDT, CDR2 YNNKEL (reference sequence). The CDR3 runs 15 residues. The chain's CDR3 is CASSQAGSRTDTQYF. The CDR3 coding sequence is TGTGCCAGCAGCCAAGCCGGATCTAGAACAGATACGCAGTATTTT.

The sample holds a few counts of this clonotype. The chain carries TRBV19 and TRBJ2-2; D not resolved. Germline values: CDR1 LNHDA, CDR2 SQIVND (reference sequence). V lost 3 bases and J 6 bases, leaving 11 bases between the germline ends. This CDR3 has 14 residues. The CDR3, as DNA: TGTGCCAGTAGTATCCGAGCTGTCCCCGGGGAGCTGTTTTTT. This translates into CASSIRAVPGELFF.

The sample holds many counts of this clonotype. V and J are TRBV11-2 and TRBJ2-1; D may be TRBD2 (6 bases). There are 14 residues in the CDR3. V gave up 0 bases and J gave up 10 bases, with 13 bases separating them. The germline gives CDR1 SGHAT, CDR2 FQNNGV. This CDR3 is CASSLDWGVGEQFF. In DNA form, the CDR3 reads TGTGCCAGCAGCTTAGATTGGGGGGTGGGGGAGCAGTTCTTC.

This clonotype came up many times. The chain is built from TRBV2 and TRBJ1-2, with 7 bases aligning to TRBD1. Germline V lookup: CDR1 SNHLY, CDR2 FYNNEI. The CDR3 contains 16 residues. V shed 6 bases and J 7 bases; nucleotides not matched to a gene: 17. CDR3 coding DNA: TGTGCCAGCAGCCCGACGGCGAAGGGGGCTCTGAGTGGCTACACCTTC. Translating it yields CASSPTAKGALSGYTF.

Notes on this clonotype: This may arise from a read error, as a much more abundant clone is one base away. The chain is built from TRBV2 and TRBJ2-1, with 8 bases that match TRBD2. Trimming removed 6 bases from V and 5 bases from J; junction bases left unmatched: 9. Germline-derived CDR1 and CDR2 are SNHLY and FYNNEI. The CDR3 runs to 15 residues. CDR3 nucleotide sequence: TGTGCCAGCAGATACGGGCCACTAGCGGACAATGAGCAGTTCTTC. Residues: CASRYGPLADNEQFF.

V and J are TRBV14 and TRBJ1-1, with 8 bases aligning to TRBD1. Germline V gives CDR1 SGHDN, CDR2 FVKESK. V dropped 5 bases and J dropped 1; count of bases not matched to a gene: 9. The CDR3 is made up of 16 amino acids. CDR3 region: CASSVNLDRGNTEAFF. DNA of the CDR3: TGTGCCAGCAGCGTAAACCTCGACAGGGGGAACACTGAAGCTTTCTTT.

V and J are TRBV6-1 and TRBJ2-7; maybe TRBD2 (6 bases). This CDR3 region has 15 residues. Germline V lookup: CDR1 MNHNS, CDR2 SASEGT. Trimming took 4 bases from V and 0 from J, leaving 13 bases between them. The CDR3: CASSVSGGSSYEQYF. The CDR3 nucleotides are TGTGCCAGCAGTGTTAGCGGAGGGAGCTCCTACGAGCAGTACTTC.